This TCR beta chain was observed in a study of T cells in Graves' hyperthyroidism and ophthalmopathy. Study-wide results and limits: Most expanded thyroid clonotypes above 0.001 also appeared in blood.

This clonotype was seen many times. What it binds is unknown. The CDR3 covers 14 residues. The V gene lost 3 bases and the J gene lost 4 bases, with 9 bases spanning the gap. Per the germline V gene, CDR1 is SGHTA and CDR2 is FQGNSA. Researchers took RNA transcripts and amplified the TCR beta CDR3 regions from them. TCR CDR3 underwent first-round RT-PCR with the HTBI primer set. Each CDR3 protein gets one entry after TCRdb re-called the multiplex PCR reads with MiXCR. The sample holds approximately 610,000 distinct CDR3 sequences, around 15% seen once. The receptor was isolated from a woman aged 40 to 50 with Graves' ophthalmopathy. Sequencing was carried out using blood. The genes are TRBV7-2 and TRBJ2-2; D is unclear. For the CDR3, the DNA is TGTGCCAGCAGCTTTCTCCAGACCACCGGGGAGCTGTTTTTT. Amino acid sequence: CASSFLQTTGELFF. Combining the CDR3 with reference TRBV7-2 and TRBJ2-2 gives the whole variable domain GAGVSQSPSNKVTEKGKDVELRCDPISGHTALYWYRQSLGQGLEFLIYFQGNSAPDKSGLPSDRFSAERTGGSVSTLTIQRTQQEDSAVYLCASSFLQTTGELFFGEGSRLTVL.